The entry below describes one T cell receptor (beta chain). What it binds is unknown. This specimen belongs to a study of T cells in Graves' hyperthyroidism and ophthalmopathy. RNA transcripts were the template for amplifying TCR beta CDR3 regions. TCR CDR3 regions were first amplified by RT-PCR with HTBI primers. TCRdb re-called the multiplex PCR reads through MiXCR, storing one row per CDR3 protein. This table holds nearly 600,000 distinct CDR3 sequences, about 14% found once. Hyperthyroidism was newly diagnosed in patients aged 18 to 65 (duration under 2 months). A sample of blood taken at first hyperthyroidism diagnosis preceded any ophthalmopathy symptoms. Study outcomes and limitations: The blood repertoire included most of the expanded thyroid clonotypes above 0.001. Ophthalmopathy prediction by the model preceded onset by a median 6.5 months.

This CDR3 spans 13 amino acids. The V end was cut by 9 bases, the J end by 8 bases, with 15 bases between. In germline, CDR1 is KGHDR, CDR2 SFDVKD. The rearrangement links TRBV24-1 to TRBJ1-4, with a tentative D call TRBD1 (6 bases). Sequenced material: blood. The TCR sequence derives from a woman in her thirties with Graves' hyperthyroidism that later progressed to Graves' ophthalmopathy. The CDR3 nucleotides read TGTGCCACCGGGACACCTTTTTCCGAAAAACTGTTTTTT. It yields the protein CATGTPFSEKLFF.